This T cell receptor beta chain was recorded in a study of blood T cell repertoires in COVID-19. The length of the CDR3 is 11 residues. V lost 5 bases, J lost 7 bases, and 11 bases lay in between. CDR1 and CDR2 (germline): DFQATT, SNEGSKA (reference sequence). Using immunoSEQ multiplex PCR, the repertoire was profiled, and TCRdb retains in-frame clones only, with some absent. The data contain over 25,000 clones, about four fifths of them seen just once; the ten biggest clones take up 42%. The sequenced material came from peripheral blood. This clonotype was sampled from a woman older than 75 with acute or convalescent COVID-19. V usage is TRBV20-1 and J usage is TRBJ1-2; D gene ambiguous. The CDR3 reads CSAREGFGYTF. The CDR3 DNA is TGCAGTGCTCGGGAAGGTTTTGGCTACACCTTC.